The next 21 T cell receptor beta chains were all read from a single sample in a study of shared clonotypes between healthy human individuals. Generated by immunoSEQ multiplex PCR, the TCRdb table keeps only in-frame clones and is missing some. The sample has fewer than 850,000 clones, roughly 87% seen once. Sequenced sample: memory CD8+ T cells from PBMCs. Subset noted: CD45RO+ cells pooled with CCR7-negative TemRA cells. These receptors came from a man between 18 and 29 years old in good health. Some clones in this sample may be carry-over from other donors' samples.

The V gene is TRBV7-9, the J gene TRBJ2-7; D unresolved. V lost 2 bases to trimming and J lost 5 bases, with 4 bases between them. CDR1 is SEHNR and CDR2 is FQNEAQ in the germline V gene (reference sequence). The CDR3 runs 11 residues. CDR3 in DNA: TGTGCCAGCAGCTTATTCCACGAGCAGTACTTC. Protein: CASSLFHEQYF.

J is TRBJ2-7 and V is TRBV27; either TRBD1 or TRBD2 may supply D (5 bases each). Germline CDR1 MNHEY, CDR2 SMNVEV (reference sequence). V lost 5 bases and J lost 3, with 11 bases in between. This CDR3 region has 13 residues. The CDR3, as DNA: TGTGCCAGCAGTCCCCCGAGGGGCTACGAGCAGTACTTC. It encodes CASSPPRGYEQYF.

For this clone: The germline gene is not matched at one end of the junction; a read error may be the cause. The gene calls are TRBV7-8 and TRBJ2-7, with TRBD1 identical over 9 bases. CDR1 and CDR2 (germline): SGHVS, FQNEAQ. This CDR3 is built from 15 residues. CDR3 sequence (DNA): TGTGCCAGCAGCTTAGGAGGGACAGGGTCCTCCGAGCAGTACTTC. Its translation is CASSLGGTGSSEQYF.

The genes are TRBV6-5 and TRBJ2-1; 7 nucleotides match TRBD1. CDR1 and CDR2 from the germline V gene are MNHEY and SVGAGI. V was pared by 4 bases and J by 4 bases, with 7 bases of the junction left unmatched. This CDR3 comprises 15 residues. The CDR3 region is CASSSTGTEYNEQFF. CDR3 nucleotide sequence: TGTGCCAGCAGTTCTACCGGGACAGAGTACAATGAGCAGTTCTTC.

The gene calls are TRBV15 and TRBJ2-7; 7 positions agree with TRBD2. Germline V gene data show CDR1 as LNHNV and CDR2 as YYDKDF (reference sequence). The CDR3 runs 13 residues. The trim removed 6 bases at V and 3 bases at J, leaving 5 bases unmatched. The CDR3 here is CATSAGEFYEQYF. As DNA, the CDR3 is TGTGCCACCAGTGCGGGAGAGTTCTACGAGCAGTACTTC.

V usage is TRBV6-5 and J usage is TRBJ2-7; 7 bases fit TRBD2. CDR1 MNHEY and CDR2 SVGAGI come from the germline V gene. J lost 2 bases, V lost 6 bases, and 10 bases had no gene match. This CDR3 has 15 amino acids. The CDR3 is CASSQGREFPYEQYF. CDR3 sequence (DNA): TGTGCCAGCAGCCAAGGGCGGGAGTTCCCCTACGAGCAGTACTTC.

The V and J genes are TRBV5-4 and TRBJ1-1; 9 bases match TRBD1. J lost 1 base, V lost 4 bases, and 5 bases had no gene match. CDR1 is SGHNT and CDR2 is YYREEE in the germline V gene (reference sequence). The CDR3 spans 15 residues. The CDR3: CASSPDRGWNTEAFF. The CDR3 DNA reads as TGTGCCAGCAGCCCGGACAGGGGTTGGAACACTGAAGCTTTCTTT.

The V call is TRBV7-9, the J call TRBJ1-2; D remains unclear. Germline V lookup: CDR1 SEHNR, CDR2 FQNEAQ (reference sequence). There are 13 residues in the CDR3. V lost 2 bases, J lost 9 bases, and 13 bases lay in between. This chain's CDR3 is CASSLLNAGSYTF. CDR3 DNA sequence: TGTGCCAGCAGCTTATTGAATGCCGGGAGCTACACCTTC.

The genes are TRBV7-2 and TRBJ2-5; a weak D match, TRBD1 (6 bases). The V end lost 1 base, the J end lost 5 bases, and 14 bases lay between the germline ends. Germline lookup yields CDR1 SGHTA and CDR2 FQGNSA. The CDR3 loop spans 15 amino acids. The chain's CDR3 is CASSLGARGSETQYF. In DNA, the CDR3 is TGTGCCAGCAGCTTAGGGGCCAGGGGAAGCGAGACCCAGTACTTC.

The chain uses TRBV5-1 and TRBJ1-3; D is ambiguous. The germline V gene encodes CDR1 SGHRS and CDR2 YFSETQ. V lost 6 bases, J lost 2 bases, and 9 bases lay in between. The CDR3 totals 13 residues. CDR3 amino acids: CASTPVPGNTIYF. The DNA for the CDR3 is TGCGCCAGCACCCCAGTTCCTGGAAACACCATATATTTT.

V and J are TRBV27 and TRBJ2-7; the D call may be TRBD1 or TRBD2 (6 bases each). Germline CDR1 MNHEY, CDR2 SMNVEV (reference sequence). The CDR3 consists of 14 residues. Between the trimmed V and J ends, which lost 8 bases and 0 bases, there was a span of 14 bases. The CDR3 is CASRLGGSSYEQYF. CDR3 sequence (DNA): TGTGCCAGCCGTCTCGGGGGCAGCTCCTACGAGCAGTACTTC.

The rearrangement links TRBV11-3 to TRBJ2-5; 14 bases map to TRBD2. With V trimmed by 5 bases and J by 4 bases, 6 bases remained unmatched. The CDR3 covers 16 residues. Per germline, CDR1 SGHNT and CDR2 YENEEA. Here the CDR3 DNA reads TGTGCCAGCAGCCCCGGGACTAGCGGGAGTTCAGAGACCCAGTACTTC. It translates to CASSPGTSGSSETQYF.

This clone was observed a single time. The rearrangement joins TRBV5-6 to TRBJ1-3; D is unclear. Germline CDR1 and CDR2: SGHDT and YYEEEE. V was pared by 1 base and J by 0 bases, with 11 bases between. This CDR3 is built from 16 residues. CDR3 sequence reads: CASSLRYRVSGNTIYF. DNA of the CDR3: TGTGCCAGCAGCTTGCGGTATAGGGTCTCTGGAAACACCATATATTTT.

The chain joins TRBV27 to TRBJ1-4, with 8 bases aligning to TRBD1. This CDR3 has 16 amino acids. Germline CDR1 is MNHEY and CDR2 is SMNVEV (reference sequence). Trimming took 4 bases from V and 4 from J; bases not matched to a gene: 8. Here the CDR3 reads CASSYTYRGVNEKLFF. Written as DNA, the CDR3 is TGTGCCAGCAGTTACACTTACAGGGGGGTTAATGAAAAACTGTTTTTT.

This chain connects TRBV7-6 to TRBJ2-2, with TRBD1 as a possible D gene (6 bases). Germline lookup yields CDR1 SGHVS and CDR2 FNYEAQ. This CDR3 contains 15 residues. V lost 5 bases and J 2 bases, leaving 12 bases between the germline ends. The CDR3 region has the DNA TGTGCCAGCAGCCCAGGGACACTTAACACCGGGGAGCTGTTTTTT. Protein: CASSPGTLNTGELFF.

This chain uses TRBV4-1 with TRBJ1-2; maybe TRBD1 (6 bases). Germline loops: CDR1 MGHRA, CDR2 YSYEKL. V lost 4 bases, J lost 2 bases, and 8 bases lay in between. This CDR3 region has 13 residues. The CDR3 DNA is TGCGCCAGCAGCCGGGGGCAGAACTATGGCTACACCTTC. Its protein product is CASSRGQNYGYTF.

This chain joins TRBV7-9 and TRBJ2-1, with D maybe TRBD1 (5 bases). The CDR3 has 12 amino acids. V dropped 3 bases and J dropped 9 bases, with 9 bases sitting between them. CDR1 and CDR2 from the germline V gene are SEHNR and FQNEAQ (reference sequence). CDR3 DNA sequence: TGTGCCAGCAGCTTGGGGCTAAGTGAGCAGTTCTTC. Translated, it gives CASSLGLSEQFF.

The table lists this clone with a few counts. This sequence joins TRBV29-1 and TRBJ1-1, with D unclear. Germline CDR1 reads SQVTM; CDR2 reads ANQGSEA. The ends were cut back, 3 bases at V and 0 bases at J, with 5 bases in the middle. CDR3 size: 12 residues. The DNA for the CDR3 is TGCAGCGTTGAGCTAGTGAACACTGAAGCTTTCTTT. Translating it yields CSVELVNTEAFF. The full variable domain, completed using reference TRBV29-1 and TRBJ1-1, is SAVISQKPSRDICQRGTSLTIQCQVDSQVTMMFWYRQQPGQSLTLIATANQGSEATYESGFVIDKFPISRPNLTFSTLTVSNMSPEDSSIYLCSVELVNTEAFFGQGTRLTVV.

The chain employs TRBV11-1 and TRBJ2-3; D is undetermined. Germline CDR1 reads SGHAT; CDR2 reads FQDESV (reference sequence). This CDR3 region has 16 residues. Trimming shortened V by 1 base and J by 0 bases, and 11 bases separated the two germline ends. The chain's CDR3 is CASSLGKETSTDTQYF. The CDR3 DNA follows: TGTGCCAGCAGCTTAGGAAAGGAAACTAGCACAGATACGCAGTATTTT.

This chain links TRBV4-1 with TRBJ2-7; D gene uncertain. The CDR3 has 17 residues. V dropped 1 base and J dropped 5 bases, with 21 bases sitting between them. CDR1 and CDR2 (germline): MGHRA, YSYEKL. The CDR3 region is CASSQVKMIGSAHEQYF. The CDR3, as DNA: TGCGCCAGCAGCCAAGTTAAAATGATAGGCTCTGCCCACGAGCAGTACTTC.

The chain is built from TRBV9 and TRBJ1-1; D call uncertain. V was trimmed by 3 bases and J by 3 bases, leaving 18 bases between them. This CDR3 region has 16 residues. Germline V gives CDR1 SGDLS, CDR2 YYNGEE. CDR3 region: CASSAVMMREDTEAFF. For the CDR3, the DNA is TGTGCCAGCAGCGCGGTTATGATGAGAGAGGACACTGAAGCTTTCTTT.